Below, 32 T cell receptor delta chains from the same sample are listed, as sequenced in a study of gamma-delta chains in newborns, infants, children. TCRdb re-analyzed the reads via CATT. Among 9,500 to 12,000 delta-chain clones listed, about 8.6% were seen once. The source material was blood. The source of these receptors is a child who was a newborn, infant or young child, either healthy, febrile or measles-vaccinated (not recorded which).

As regards this clone: One base away lies a much larger clone, so this may be a sequencing read error. No V gene call is available, although the J gene is TRDJ1. The CDR3 totals 18 residues. The CDR3, as DNA: TGTGCCTGTGATACCATTTCTCGGTCCCCCACCTACACCGATAAACTCATCTTT. It translates to CACDTISRSPTYTDKLIF.

The J gene is TRDJ1; the V gene was not called; the tabulated D call, TRDD3, remains unverified against the DNA. This CDR3 region has 19 residues. The CDR3 reads CACDAVGLVGDTQTDKLIF. The CDR3 DNA is TGTGCCTGTGACGCAGTAGGCCTTGTCGGGGATACGCAGACCGATAAACTCATCTTT.

Concerning this clone: Other DNA sequences in this specimen translate into the identical CDR3. J is TRDJ1 and V is TRDV2, with a tentative D call TRDD3 (6 bases). Trimming removed 0 bases at V and 6 bases at J, with 19 bases between. The germline V gene encodes CDR1 GEAIGNYY and CDR2 EKD. The CDR3 contains 16 residues. The CDR3 sequence is CACDTLLGDTQHKLIF. In DNA, the CDR3 is TGTGCCTGTGACACCTTACTGGGTGATACCCAGCATAAACTCATCTTT.

The chain couples TRDV2 to TRDJ2, with 12 bases identical to TRDD3. Germline assignment: CDR1 GEAIGNYY and CDR2 EKD. The junction had 8 bases not matched to a gene; V was cut back by 1 base and J by 6 bases. The CDR3 has 17 residues. The DNA for the CDR3 is TGTGCCTGTGACACGCTACTGGGGGATACAAAGGCAGCACAACTCTTCTTT. It yields the protein CACDTLLGDTKAAQLFF.

The J gene is TRDJ1, the V gene TRDV2; 9 bases are a match to TRDD3. From germline, CDR1 is GEAIGNYY and CDR2 EKD. J lost 1 base, V lost 5 bases, and 7 bases had no gene match. The CDR3 sequence is 15 residues long. CDR3 coding DNA: TGTGCCTGTGCGGAGTTGGGGATACGCACCGATAAACTCATCTTT. Its protein product is CACAELGIRTDKLIF.

CDR3 bases: TGTGCCTGTGATAAAGTGGGGGATCGGGGTAAACTCATCTTT. Encoded protein: CACDKVGDRGKLIF. The rearrangement links TRDV2 to TRDJ1; TRDD3 matches at 8 bases. CDR1 GEAIGNYY and CDR2 EKD come from the germline V gene. V lost 4 bases, J lost 7 bases, and 10 bases stayed unmatched. This CDR3 spans 14 amino acids.

This chain joins TRDV2 and TRDJ3; 11 nucleotides line up with TRDD3. The CDR3 totals 19 residues. Germline CDR1 and CDR2: GEAIGNYY and EKD. With V trimmed by 0 bases and J by 1 base, 4 bases remained unmatched. The CDR3 here is CACDTVGDTGSWDTRQMFF. The CDR3 DNA is TGTGCCTGTGACACCGTGGGGGATACGGGGTCCTGGGACACCCGACAGATGTTTTTC.

The rearrangement uses TRDV2 and TRDJ3, with 12 bases lining up with TRDD3. The germline V gene has CDR1 GEAIGNYY and CDR2 EKD. The junction had 3 bases not matched to a gene; V was cut back by 2 bases and J by 14 bases. The CDR3 is 14 amino acids. The CDR3 spells CACDILGDTGQMFF. The CDR3 nucleotides read TGTGCCTGTGACATACTGGGGGATACAGGACAGATGTTTTTC.

This clone has a handful of counts. CDR3 in amino acids: CACDTGGRTGGYTDKLIF. The CDR3 region has the DNA TGTGCCTGTGACACCGGAGGTCGTACTGGGGGGTACACCGATAAACTCATCTTT. The rearrangement links TRDV2 to TRDJ1; TRDD3 matches 8 bases. From germline, CDR1 is GEAIGNYY and CDR2 EKD. This CDR3 comprises 18 residues. V trimming: 0 bases; J trimming: 0 bases; junction bases outside the gene matches: 11.

The chain links TRDV2 to TRDJ1, with 7 bases identical to TRDD3. The CDR3 length is 18 residues. CDR1 is GEAIGNYY and CDR2 is EKD in the germline V gene. The junction had 14 bases not matched to a gene; V was cut back by 0 bases and J by 2 bases. CDR3 in DNA: TGTGCCTGTGACACCGTTGCAGTGGGGGAGGGGACGACCGATAAACTCATCTTT. As protein: CACDTVAVGEGTTDKLIF.

This rearrangement joins TRDV2 to TRDJ1; D uncertain. TCRdb gives no J gene; it was assigned here by matching the DNA to germline. The CDR3 is 15 residues long. CDR1 and CDR2 from the germline V gene are GEAIGNYY and EKD. V was shortened by 3 bases and J by 3 bases, with 16 bases between the two germline ends. CDR3 in DNA: TGTGCCTGTGACTCTGTAGGTGCGAGGGCCGATAAACTCATCTTT. This sequence encodes CACDSVGARADKLIF.

V gene TRDV2 combines with J gene TRDJ3; TRDD3 agrees at 9 bases. The CDR3 runs 21 residues. Germline V gene data show CDR1 as GEAIGNYY and CDR2 as EKD. Unmatched junction bases numbered 11, after V lost 0 bases and J lost 0 bases. CDR3 DNA: TGTGCCTGTGACACCGCGGAAACTGGGGGACCGAGCTCCTGGGACACCCGACAGATGTTTTTC. Encoded protein: CACDTAETGGPSSWDTRQMFF.

Points on this clone: In the same sample, other DNA sequences code for this CDR3. This chain connects TRDV2 to TRDJ2; 11 bases match TRDD3. Germline trimming cut 1 base from V and 0 bases from J; bases unmatched to any gene: 0. Germline lookup yields CDR1 GEAIGNYY and CDR2 EKD. CDR3 length: 16 amino acids. The DNA for the CDR3 is TGTGCCTGTGACACACTGGGGGATACTTTGACAGCACAACTCTTCTTT. Residues: CACDTLGDTLTAQLFF.

The chain has TRDV2 and TRDJ2; 11 positions match TRDD3. The J gene, not given by TCRdb, was assigned here from a germline match of the nucleotide sequence. This CDR3 has 21 residues. Looked up from germline, CDR1 is GEAIGNYY and CDR2 is EKD. J lost 8 bases, V lost 4 bases, and 26 bases had no gene match. CDR3 DNA sequence: TGTGCCTGTGAATTGATGACCGAAGCTGGGGGATACAAGTCCAGACCTGCACAACTCTTCTTT. This sequence encodes CACELMTEAGGYKSRPAQLFF.

The chain couples TRDV2 to TRDJ1; 9 nucleotides agree with TRDD3. CDR3 size: 16 residues. Per the germline V gene, CDR1 is GEAIGNYY and CDR2 is EKD. The junction had 7 bases not matched to a gene; V was cut back by 3 bases and J by 0 bases. CDR3 protein: CACDGLGDLYTDKLIF. The CDR3 coding sequence is TGTGCCTGTGACGGACTGGGGGACCTGTACACCGATAAACTCATCTTT.

J is TRDJ1 and V is TRDV1, with D possibly TRDD3 on 6 matching bases. The CDR3 consists of 21 residues. Germline V gene sequence: CDR1 TSWWSYY, CDR2 QGS. Trimming pared 5 bases from V and 0 bases from J, leaving 31 bases between. The DNA of the CDR3 is TGTGCTCTTGGGTCGCTTTCAGGGCTTCTCTGGGGACAGAGGTACACCGATAAACTCATCTTT. Its translation is CALGSLSGLLWGQRYTDKLIF.

Regarding this clone: Sequence at one end of the junction differs from germline and may be a read error. This chain uses TRDV2 with TRDJ1; 13 bases agree with TRDD3. The CDR3 is 18 amino acids. CDR1 and CDR2 (germline): GEAIGNYY, EKD. CDR3 protein: CACDNLLGDTQYTDKLTF. CDR3 DNA: TGTGCCTGTGATAATCTACTGGGGGATACGCAGTACACCGATAAACTCACCTTT.

A few counts support this clone. CDR3 region: CACYLLTGYKLIF. CDR3 in DNA: TGTGCCTGTTACCTCCTTACTGGGTATAAACTCATCTTT. The chain couples TRDV2 to TRDJ1; tentatively, D is TRDD3 (6 bases). CDR3 length: 13 amino acids. The V gene's germline CDR1 is GEAIGNYY and CDR2 EKD. Trimming stripped 6 bases from V and 6 bases from J, with 16 bases between.

This rearrangement joins TRDV2 to TRDJ1; maybe TRDD3 (6 bases). The CDR3 extends over 16 amino acids. The germline gives CDR1 GEAIGNYY, CDR2 EKD. Trimming took off 3 bases at V and 2 bases at J, with 18 bases between the two ends. The CDR3 loop reads CACDHVLGQRTDKLIF. CDR3 nucleotide sequence: TGTGCCTGTGACCACGTACTGGGTCAAAGGACCGATAAACTCATCTTT.

Points on this clone: Distinct nucleotide sequences in the sample also encode this CDR3. The J gene is TRDJ3, the V gene TRDV2, with 12 bases aligning to TRDD3. The CDR3 is 21 residues long. J was trimmed by 0 bases and V by 0 bases; bases with no gene match: 8. CDR1 is GEAIGNYY and CDR2 is EKD in the germline V gene. The CDR3 region has the DNA TGTGCCTGTGACACCGTACTGGGGGATACCCTAAGCTCCTGGGACACCCGACAGATGTTTTTC. Translated, it gives CACDTVLGDTLSSWDTRQMFF.

The chain couples TRDV2 to TRDJ1; the D gene is possibly TRDD3 (5 bases). Germline lookup yields CDR1 GEAIGNYY and CDR2 EKD. V lost 0 bases to trimming and J lost 1 base, with 17 bases between them. CDR3 length equals 17 residues. The CDR3 reads CACDTVGSRPPTDKLIF. CDR3 in DNA: TGTGCCTGTGACACCGTGGGGTCCAGACCTCCCACCGATAAACTCATCTTT.

The CDR3 reads CACDTLTGGNDKLIF. CDR3 coding DNA: TGTGCCTGTGACACCCTTACTGGGGGAAACGATAAACTCATCTTT. This rearrangement joins TRDV2 to TRDJ1; 9 bases are a match to TRDD3. This CDR3 comprises 15 residues. The germline V gene encodes CDR1 GEAIGNYY and CDR2 EKD. J lost 4 bases, V lost 0 bases, and 5 bases had no gene match.

V and J are TRDV1 and TRDJ3; 10 nucleotides align to TRDD3. The J gene is absent in TCRdb and was assigned here via DNA matching to germline. Germline CDR1 TSWWSYY, CDR2 QGS. The CDR3 is 24 residues long. Germline trimming cut 2 bases from V and 3 bases from J; bases unmatched to any gene: 22. CDR3 protein: CALGEWYTSYGWGINHWDTRQMFF. Written as DNA, the CDR3 is TGTGCTCTTGGGGAATGGTACACTTCCTACGGCTGGGGGATAAACCACTGGGACACCCGACAGATGTTTTTC.

In its sample, this clone is medium-sized. The chain combines TRDV2 with TRDJ1; TRDD3 matches at 9 bases. Looked up from germline, CDR1 is GEAIGNYY and CDR2 is EKD. The V and J ends lost 4 bases and 2 bases, in that order; junction bases with no gene match: 7. The CDR3 runs 15 residues. The CDR3 region is CACEGLGERTDKLIF. CDR3 DNA: TGTGCCTGTGAGGGACTGGGGGAACGTACCGATAAACTCATCTTT.

This clone occurred a few times. CDR3 DNA: TGTGCCTGTGACACCGTAAGGTCTCGTCCGGCGGGGACAACACCAGCACAACTCTTCTTT. Translation gives CACDTVRSRPAGTTPAQLFF. The V and J genes are TRDV2 and TRDJ2; D is perhaps TRDD3 (5 bases). The CDR3 length is 20 residues. Germline V gives CDR1 GEAIGNYY, CDR2 EKD. Between the trimmed V and J ends, which lost 0 bases and 6 bases, there was a span of 28 bases.

V is TRDV2 and J is TRDJ1, with D perhaps matching TRDD3 (6 bases). The CDR3 has 18 residues. CDR1 and CDR2 from the germline V gene are GEAIGNYY and EKD. V was cut by 0 bases and J by 7 bases, with 26 bases left in between. The CDR3 DNA reads TGTGCCTGTGACACCGTGGATCCGTGGGGGGCCGAATCTCTTAAACTCATCTTT. Its translation: CACDTVDPWGAESLKLIF.

In this sample, this clone turned up a few times. V usage is TRDV2 and J usage is TRDJ1; TRDD3 aligns across 9 bases. V trimming: 3 bases; J trimming: 1 base; junction bases outside the gene matches: 14. This CDR3 is built from 18 residues. Germline-derived CDR1 and CDR2 are GEAIGNYY and EKD. The CDR3 spells CACDALLGELRGTDKLIF. The CDR3 DNA reads as TGTGCCTGTGACGCTCTACTGGGGGAGCTGCGGGGCACCGATAAACTCATCTTT.

J is TRDJ1 and V is TRDV2; 8 positions match TRDD3. CDR3 size: 17 residues. V gave up 3 bases and J gave up 1 base; unmatched junction bases: 12. CDR1 is GEAIGNYY and CDR2 is EKD in the germline V gene. The CDR3 sequence: CACDPLGVFSSTDKLIF. The CDR3, as DNA: TGTGCCTGTGACCCACTGGGGGTCTTCTCTTCCACCGATAAACTCATCTTT.

This clone was seen more than once but under ten times. This chain uses TRDV1 with TRDJ1, with a weak D call TRDD2 (6 bases). Germline V gene data show CDR1 as TSWWSYY and CDR2 as QGS. CDR3 size: 23 residues. The germline V and J ends were trimmed by 3 bases and 2 bases, with 37 bases remaining between them. CDR3 sequence reads: CALGDPCLSGPTVEFAGTDKLIF. The CDR3 nucleotides read TGTGCTCTTGGGGATCCGTGCTTATCGGGTCCTACGGTAGAATTCGCGGGGACCGATAAACTCATCTTT.

In its sample, this clone is medium-sized (0.01 to 0.1%). V is TRDV2 and J is TRDJ1, with D maybe TRDD3 (6 bases). The CDR3 length is 15 residues. The germline CDR1 and CDR2 sequences are GEAIGNYY and EKD. The ends were cut back, 3 bases at V and 2 bases at J, with 15 bases in the middle. CDR3 sequence: CACDDLLGRTDKLIF. The CDR3 DNA follows: TGTGCCTGTGACGATTTACTGGGTAGGACCGATAAACTCATCTTT.

The J gene is TRDJ1, the V gene TRDV2; maybe TRDD3 (6 bases). V was pared by 1 base and J by 1 base, with 30 bases between. The CDR3 runs 21 residues. Per germline, CDR1 GEAIGNYY and CDR2 EKD. The CDR3 sequence is CACDTLSTQGESKRGTDKLIF. In DNA, the CDR3 is TGTGCCTGTGACACTCTGAGTACCCAGGGGGAATCCAAAAGAGGCACCGATAAACTCATCTTT.

The rearrangement links TRDV1 to TRDJ1; D perhaps matches TRDD2 (5 bases). CDR1 and CDR2 from the germline V gene are TSWWSYY and QGS. The CDR3 spans 15 residues. The germline V and J ends were trimmed by 3 bases and 11 bases, with 22 bases remaining between them. CDR3 nucleotide sequence: TGTGCTCTTGGGGATCCCTTCTACCCGCATTTTAGGCTCATCTTT. Translated, it gives CALGDPFYPHFRLIF.